This T cell receptor beta chain was recorded in a study of PD-L1 blockade in urothelial cancer. Study-level background: There were a median of around 140,000 T cells in blood samples. Study results and limitations: Prediction of better survival came from below-median pretreatment blood TCR clonality.

The germline CDR1 and CDR2 sequences are SNHLY and FYNNEI. This CDR3 comprises 18 residues. V was pared by 6 bases and J by 0 bases, with 23 bases between. Pretreatment and on-treatment blood mononuclear cell samples were taken, totaling between 1 and 8 time points per patient. Produced via immunoSEQ multiplex PCR; TCRdb's table is partial and in-frame only. The sample has 75,000 to 90,000 clones; roughly 87% are singletons. A note on this clone: Its specificity is not known.

The chain carries TRBV2 and TRBJ1-1, with TRBD1 as a possible D gene (5 bases). Sequenced material: PBMCs, taken around atezolizumab (anti-PD-L1) treatment. This clonotype was obtained from a man between 65 and 80 years old with urothelial cancer. The CDR3 spells CASRDMTVGTWMNTEAFF. Written as DNA, the CDR3 is TGTGCCAGCAGAGATATGACAGTGGGAACATGGATGAACACTGAAGCTTTCTTT.